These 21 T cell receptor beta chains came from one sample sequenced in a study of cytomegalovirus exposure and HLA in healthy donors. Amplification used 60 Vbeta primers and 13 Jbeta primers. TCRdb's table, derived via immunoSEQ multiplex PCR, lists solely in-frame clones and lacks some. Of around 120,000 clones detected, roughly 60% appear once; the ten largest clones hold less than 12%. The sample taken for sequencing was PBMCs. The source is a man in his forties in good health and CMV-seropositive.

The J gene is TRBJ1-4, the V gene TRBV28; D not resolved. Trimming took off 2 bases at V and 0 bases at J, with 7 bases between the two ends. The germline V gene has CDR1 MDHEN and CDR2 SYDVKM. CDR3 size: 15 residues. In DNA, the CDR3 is TGTGCCAGCAGTTTAGCGGCTGCAACTAATGAAAAACTGTTTTTT. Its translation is CASSLAAATNEKLFF.

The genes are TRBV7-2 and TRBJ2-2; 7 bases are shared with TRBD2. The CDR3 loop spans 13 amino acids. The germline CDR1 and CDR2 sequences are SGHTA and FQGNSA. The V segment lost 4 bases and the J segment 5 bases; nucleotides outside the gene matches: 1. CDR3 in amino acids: CASSWGGTGELFF. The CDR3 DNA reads TGTGCCAGCAGCTGGGGGGGGACCGGGGAGCTGTTTTTT.

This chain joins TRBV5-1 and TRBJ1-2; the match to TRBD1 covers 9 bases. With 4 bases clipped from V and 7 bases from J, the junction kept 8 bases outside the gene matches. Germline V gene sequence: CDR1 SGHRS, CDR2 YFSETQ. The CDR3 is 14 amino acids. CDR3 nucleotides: TGCGCCAGCAGCGGATGGACAGGGGTTACTGGCTACACCTTC. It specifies CASSGWTGVTGYTF.

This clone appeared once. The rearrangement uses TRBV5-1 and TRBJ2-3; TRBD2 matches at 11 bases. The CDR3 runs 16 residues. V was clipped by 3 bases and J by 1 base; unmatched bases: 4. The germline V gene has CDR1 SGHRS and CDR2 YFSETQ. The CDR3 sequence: CASSSLAGGGTDTQYF. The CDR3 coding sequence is TGCGCCAGCAGCTCTTTAGCGGGAGGGGGCACAGATACGCAGTATTTT.

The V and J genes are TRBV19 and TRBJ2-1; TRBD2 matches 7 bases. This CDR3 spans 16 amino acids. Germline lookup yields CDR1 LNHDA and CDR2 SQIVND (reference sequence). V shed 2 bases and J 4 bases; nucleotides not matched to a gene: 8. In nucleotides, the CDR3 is TGTGCCAGTAGTATAAGGGAGGGGAGGTTTTACAATGAGCAGTTCTTC. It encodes CASSIREGRFYNEQFF.

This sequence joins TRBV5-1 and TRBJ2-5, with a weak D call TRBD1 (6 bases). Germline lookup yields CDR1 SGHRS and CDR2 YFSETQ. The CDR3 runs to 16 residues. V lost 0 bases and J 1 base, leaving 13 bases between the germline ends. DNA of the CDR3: TGCGCCAGCAGCTTGGCGACCCTACAGGGCCAAGAGACCCAGTACTTC. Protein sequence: CASSLATLQGQETQYF.

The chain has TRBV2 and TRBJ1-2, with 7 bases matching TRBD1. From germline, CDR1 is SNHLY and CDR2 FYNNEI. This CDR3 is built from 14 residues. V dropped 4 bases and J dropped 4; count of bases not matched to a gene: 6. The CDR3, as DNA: TGTGCCAGCAGTGCAAGACAGGGCATCTATGGCTACACCTTC. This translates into CASSARQGIYGYTF.

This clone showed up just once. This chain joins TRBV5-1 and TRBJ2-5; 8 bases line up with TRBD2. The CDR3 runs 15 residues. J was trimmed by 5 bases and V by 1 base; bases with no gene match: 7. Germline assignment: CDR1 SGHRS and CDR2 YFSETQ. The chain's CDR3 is CASSLTSGGFETQYF. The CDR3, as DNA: TGCGCCAGCAGCTTGACCAGCGGGGGTTTTGAGACCCAGTACTTC.

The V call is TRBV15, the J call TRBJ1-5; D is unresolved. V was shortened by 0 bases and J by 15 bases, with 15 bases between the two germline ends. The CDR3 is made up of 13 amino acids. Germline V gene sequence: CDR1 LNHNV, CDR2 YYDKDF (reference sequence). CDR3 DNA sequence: TGTGCCACCAGCAGAGATTTTTTAGATAAGCGGCATTTT. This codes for CATSRDFLDKRHF.

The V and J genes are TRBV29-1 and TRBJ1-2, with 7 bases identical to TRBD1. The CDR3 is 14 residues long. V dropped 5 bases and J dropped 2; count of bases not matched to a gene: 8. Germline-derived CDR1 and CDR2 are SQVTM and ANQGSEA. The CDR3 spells CSVLRDSGNYGYTF. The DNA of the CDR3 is TGCAGCGTTCTCCGGGACAGCGGCAACTATGGCTACACCTTC. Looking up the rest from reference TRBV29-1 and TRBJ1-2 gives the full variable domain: SAVISQKPSRDICQRGTSLTIQCQVDSQVTMMFWYRQQPGQSLTLIATANQGSEATYESGFVIDKFPISRPNLTFSTLTVSNMSPEDSSIYLCSVLRDSGNYGYTFGSGTRLTVV.

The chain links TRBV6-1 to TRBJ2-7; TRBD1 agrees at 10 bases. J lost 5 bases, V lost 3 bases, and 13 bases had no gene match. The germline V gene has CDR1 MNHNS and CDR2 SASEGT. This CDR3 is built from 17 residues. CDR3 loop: CASSERKGQGMRNEQYF. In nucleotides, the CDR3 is TGTGCCAGCAGTGAGAGGAAGGGACAGGGGATGAGGAACGAGCAGTACTTC.

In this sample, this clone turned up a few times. DNA of the CDR3: TGTGCCAGCTCACCATTGGGCAGTCTACTCTACGAGCAGTACTTC. As protein: CASSPLGSLLYEQYF. J is TRBJ2-7 and V is TRBV18; D not resolved. Germline CDR1 reads KGHSH; CDR2 reads LQKENI. The CDR3 has 15 amino acids. Deletions cut 2 bases from V and 3 bases from J, with 14 bases between.

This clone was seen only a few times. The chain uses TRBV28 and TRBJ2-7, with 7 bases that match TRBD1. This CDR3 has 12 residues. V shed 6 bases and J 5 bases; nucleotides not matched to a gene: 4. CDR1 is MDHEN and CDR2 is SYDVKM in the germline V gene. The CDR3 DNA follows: TGTGCCAGCAGGGACAGGCCCCACGAGCAGTACTTC. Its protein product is CASRDRPHEQYF.

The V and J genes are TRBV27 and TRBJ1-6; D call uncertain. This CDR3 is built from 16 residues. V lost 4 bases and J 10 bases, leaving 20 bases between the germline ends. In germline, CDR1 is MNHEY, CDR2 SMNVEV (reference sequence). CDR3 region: CASSSAGYGSHSPLHF. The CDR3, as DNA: TGTGCCAGCAGTTCGGCGGGGTATGGGTCCCACTCACCCCTCCACTTT.

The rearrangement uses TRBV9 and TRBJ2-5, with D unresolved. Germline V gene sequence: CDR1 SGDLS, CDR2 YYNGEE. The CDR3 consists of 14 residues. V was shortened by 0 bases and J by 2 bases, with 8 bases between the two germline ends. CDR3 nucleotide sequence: TGTGCCAGCAGCGTAGAGGCGGCTCAAGAGACCCAGTACTTC. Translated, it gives CASSVEAAQETQYF.

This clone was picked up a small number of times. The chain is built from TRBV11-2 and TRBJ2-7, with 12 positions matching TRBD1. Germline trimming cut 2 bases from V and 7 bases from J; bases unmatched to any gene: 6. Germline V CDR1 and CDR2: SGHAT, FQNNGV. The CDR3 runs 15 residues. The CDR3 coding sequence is TGTGCCAGCAGCTTACGTAGGGACAGGGGGCAGGAGCAGTACTTC. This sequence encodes CASSLRRDRGQEQYF.

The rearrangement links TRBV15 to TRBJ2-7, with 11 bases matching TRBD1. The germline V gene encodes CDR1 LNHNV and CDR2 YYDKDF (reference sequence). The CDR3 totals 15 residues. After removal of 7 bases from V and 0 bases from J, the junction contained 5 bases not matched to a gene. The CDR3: CATTTGTGGSYEQYF. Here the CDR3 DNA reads TGTGCCACCACCACCGGGACAGGGGGCTCCTACGAGCAGTACTTC.

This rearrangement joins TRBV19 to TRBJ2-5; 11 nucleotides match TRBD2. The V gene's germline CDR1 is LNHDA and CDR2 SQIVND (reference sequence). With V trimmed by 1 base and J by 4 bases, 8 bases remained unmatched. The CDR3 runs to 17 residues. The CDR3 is CASSIASGGPRAETQYF. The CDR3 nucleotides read TGTGCCAGTAGTATAGCTAGCGGGGGGCCACGGGCAGAGACCCAGTACTTC. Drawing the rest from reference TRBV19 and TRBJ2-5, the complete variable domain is DGGITQSPKYLFRKEGQNVTLSCEQNLNHDAMYWYRQDPGQGLRLIYYSQIVNDFQKGDIAEGYSVSREKKESFPLTVTSAQKNPTAFYLCASSIASGGPRAETQYFGPGTRLLVL.

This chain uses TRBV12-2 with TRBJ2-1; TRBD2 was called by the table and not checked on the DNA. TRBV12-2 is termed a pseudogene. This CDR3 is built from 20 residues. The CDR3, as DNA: TGTGCAAGTCGCTTAGCGCAAATCGGGGACTCTCCCCCGTTATACAATGAGCAGTTCTTC. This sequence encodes CASRLAQIGDSPPLYNEQFF.

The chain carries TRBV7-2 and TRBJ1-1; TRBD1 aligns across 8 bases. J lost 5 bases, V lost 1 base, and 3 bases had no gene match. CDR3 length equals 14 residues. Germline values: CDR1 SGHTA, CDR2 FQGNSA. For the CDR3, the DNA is TGTGCCAGCAGCTTAGTAACAGGGGGGACTGAAGCTTTCTTT. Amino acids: CASSLVTGGTEAFF. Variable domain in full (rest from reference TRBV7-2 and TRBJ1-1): GAGVSQSPSNKVTEKGKDVELRCDPISGHTALYWYRQSLGQGLEFLIYFQGNSAPDKSGLPSDRFSAERTGGSVSTLTIQRTQQEDSAVYLCASSLVTGGTEAFFGQGTRLTVV.

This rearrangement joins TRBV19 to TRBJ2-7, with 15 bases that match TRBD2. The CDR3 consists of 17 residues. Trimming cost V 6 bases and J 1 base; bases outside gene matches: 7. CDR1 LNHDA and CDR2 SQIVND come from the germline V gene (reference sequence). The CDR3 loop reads CASSGTSGGMGSYEQYF. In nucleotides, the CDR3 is TGTGCCAGTAGCGGGACTAGCGGGGGGATGGGGTCCTACGAGCAGTACTTC.